These 12 T cell receptor beta chains came from one sample sequenced in a study of blood T cell repertoires in COVID-19. Assay used: immunoSEQ multiplex PCR; TCRdb lists only in-frame clones, some missing. The sample shows about 230,000 clones, about nine tenths of them seen only once. The sequenced sample was peripheral blood. Every receptor here comes from a man between 45 and 60 years old with COVID-19, enrolled during active disease.

This clone was counted between two and nine times. This chain uses TRBV4-2 with TRBJ1-3; D is unclear. Germline CDR1 reads LGHNA; CDR2 reads YNFKEQ. The CDR3 runs to 17 residues. V lost 4 bases and J 0 bases, leaving 16 bases between the germline ends. CDR3 in DNA: TGTGCCAGCAGCCTCTCCGCGGTAAGAAACTCTGGAAACACCATATATTTT. Its translation is CASSLSAVRNSGNTIYF.

The rearrangement links TRBV28 to TRBJ1-2, with a weak D call TRBD1 (6 bases). Germline CDR1 MDHEN, CDR2 SYDVKM. Trimming removed 2 bases from V and 8 bases from J, with 12 bases in between. The CDR3 consists of 13 residues. The chain's CDR3 is CASSLLGAWGYTF. The DNA of the CDR3 is TGTGCCAGCAGTTTACTGGGGGCTTGGGGCTACACCTTC.

The chain links TRBV7-9 to TRBJ2-1, with 15 bases lining up with TRBD2. The CDR3 has 18 amino acids. Germline CDR1 SEHNR, CDR2 FQNEAQ (reference sequence). V gave up 8 bases and J gave up 2 bases; unmatched junction bases: 10. Written as DNA, the CDR3 is TGTGCCAGCGGACTAGCGGGAGGGCCGAGGGTCCCCTACAATGAGCAGTTCTTC. The encoded protein is CASGLAGGPRVPYNEQFF.

The chain uses TRBV7-9 and TRBJ2-3, with 11 bases that match TRBD2. V shed 8 bases and J 1 base; nucleotides not matched to a gene: 2. This CDR3 has 14 amino acids. Germline V gene data show CDR1 as SEHNR and CDR2 as FQNEAQ (reference sequence). The CDR3 DNA reads TGTGCCAGCGCGACTAGCGGGGGCACAGATACGCAGTATTTT. Translated: CASATSGGTDTQYF.

V usage is TRBV11-2 and J usage is TRBJ2-3; TRBD1 might be the D (6 bases). The CDR3 is made up of 15 amino acids. V gave up 5 bases and J gave up 6 bases, with 18 bases separating them. From germline, CDR1 is SGHAT and CDR2 FQNNGV. The CDR3 reads CASSPGRGKGDTQYF. CDR3 DNA sequence: TGTGCCAGCAGCCCAGGAAGGGGGAAGGGGGATACGCAGTATTTT.

CDR3 protein: CATSQAGTAYEQYF. The CDR3 region has the DNA TGTGCCACCAGCCAGGCGGGGACAGCCTACGAGCAGTACTTC. This chain connects TRBV15 to TRBJ2-7, with a tentative D call TRBD1 (7 bases). The CDR3 sequence is 14 residues long. Germline V gene data show CDR1 as LNHNV and CDR2 as YYDKDF (reference sequence). With 5 bases removed from V and 2 bases from J, the gap between germline ends came to 13 bases.

V usage is TRBV7-3 and J usage is TRBJ2-3, with 10 bases matching TRBD2. This CDR3 region has 14 residues. The germline V gene has CDR1 SGHTA and CDR2 FQGTGA. With 5 bases clipped from V and 4 bases from J, the junction kept 3 bases outside the gene matches. The DNA for the CDR3 is TGTGCCAGCAGCCCTAGCGGGAGCGCAGATACGCAGTATTTT. Its translation is CASSPSGSADTQYF. The whole variable domain, remainder taken from reference TRBV7-3 and TRBJ2-3, is GAGVSQTPSNKVTEKGKYVELRCDPISGHTALYWYRQSLGQGPEFLIYFQGTGAADDSGLPNDRFFAVRPEGSVSTLKIQRTERGDSAVYLCASSPSGSADTQYFGPGTRLTVL.

The rearrangement uses TRBV19 and TRBJ2-7; 13 nucleotides line up with TRBD2. Germline trimming cut 5 bases from V and 2 bases from J; bases unmatched to any gene: 3. This CDR3 comprises 15 residues. Germline-derived CDR1 and CDR2 are LNHDA and SQIVND (reference sequence). CDR3 nucleotide sequence: TGTGCCAGTAGTGCCGGGACTAGCGGGACCTACGAGCAGTACTTC. This sequence encodes CASSAGTSGTYEQYF.

The V gene is TRBV9, the J gene TRBJ1-5; D is unclear. The germline V gene encodes CDR1 SGDLS and CDR2 YYNGEE. V lost 0 bases and J 0 bases, leaving 7 bases between the germline ends. The CDR3 spans 15 residues. CDR3: CASSVGQSSNQPQHF. The CDR3 coding sequence is TGTGCCAGCAGCGTAGGGCAATCTAGCAATCAGCCCCAGCATTTT.

In its sample, this clone was seen once. This CDR3 reads CASSLAKSSSGASSYEQYF. CDR3 nucleotide sequence: TGTGCCAGCAGCTTAGCGAAAAGCTCTAGCGGCGCGAGCTCCTACGAGCAGTACTTC. The V gene is TRBV7-2, the J gene TRBJ2-7; 7 bases are a match to TRBD2. This CDR3 is built from 19 residues. Unmatched junction bases numbered 14, after V lost 0 bases and J lost 0 bases. Germline lookup yields CDR1 SGHTA and CDR2 FQGNSA.

The rearrangement links TRBV14 to TRBJ1-3; D remains ambiguous. This CDR3 contains 14 residues. Per the germline V gene, CDR1 is SGHDN and CDR2 is FVKESK. The germline V and J ends were trimmed by 0 bases and 5 bases, with 8 bases remaining between them. The CDR3 nucleotides are TGTGCCAGCAGCCAAGACTTAGCACGAAACACCATATATTTT. This codes for CASSQDLARNTIYF.

This chain links TRBV15 with TRBJ2-3; 10 bases fit TRBD2. Trimming at V came to 0 bases and at J to 1 base, leaving 10 bases not matched to a gene. The CDR3 length is 19 residues. The germline gives CDR1 LNHNV, CDR2 YYDKDF (reference sequence). The CDR3 loop is CATSREGSGRAFGTDTQYF. In DNA, the CDR3 is TGTGCCACCAGCAGAGAGGGGAGCGGGAGGGCCTTCGGCACAGATACGCAGTATTTT.